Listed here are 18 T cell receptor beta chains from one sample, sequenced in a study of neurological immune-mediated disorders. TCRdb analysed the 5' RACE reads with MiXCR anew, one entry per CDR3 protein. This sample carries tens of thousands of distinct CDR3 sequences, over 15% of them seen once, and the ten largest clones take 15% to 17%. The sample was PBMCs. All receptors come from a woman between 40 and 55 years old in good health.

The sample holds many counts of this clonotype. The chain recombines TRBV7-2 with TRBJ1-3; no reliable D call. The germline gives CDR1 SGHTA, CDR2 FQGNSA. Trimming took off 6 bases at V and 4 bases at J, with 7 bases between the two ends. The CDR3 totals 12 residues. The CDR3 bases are TGTGCCAGCAGTGAATGGGGAAACACCATATATTTT. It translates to CASSEWGNTIYF. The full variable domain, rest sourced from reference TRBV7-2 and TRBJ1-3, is GAGVSQSPSNKVTEKGKDVELRCDPISGHTALYWYRQSLGQGLEFLIYFQGNSAPDKSGLPSDRFSAERTGGSVSTLTIQRTQQEDSAVYLCASSEWGNTIYFGEGSWLTVV.

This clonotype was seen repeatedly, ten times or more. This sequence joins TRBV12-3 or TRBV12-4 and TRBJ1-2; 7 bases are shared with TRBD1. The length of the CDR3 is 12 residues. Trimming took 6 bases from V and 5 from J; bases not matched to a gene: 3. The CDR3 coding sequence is TGTGCCAGCAGACAGGGGACGTATGGCTACACCTTC. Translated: CASRQGTYGYTF.

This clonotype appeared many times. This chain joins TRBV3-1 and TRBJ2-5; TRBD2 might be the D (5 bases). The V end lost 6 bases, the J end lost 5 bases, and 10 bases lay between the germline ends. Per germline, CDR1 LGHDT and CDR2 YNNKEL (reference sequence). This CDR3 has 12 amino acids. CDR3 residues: CASREAQETQYF. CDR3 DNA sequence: TGTGCCAGCAGGGAGGCTCAGGAGACCCAGTACTTC.

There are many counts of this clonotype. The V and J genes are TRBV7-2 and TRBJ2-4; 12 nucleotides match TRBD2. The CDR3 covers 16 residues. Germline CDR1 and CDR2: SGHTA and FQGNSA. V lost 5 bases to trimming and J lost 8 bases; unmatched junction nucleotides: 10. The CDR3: CASSRIPSGGADIQYF. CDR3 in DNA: TGTGCCAGCAGCCGGATACCTAGCGGGGGGGCCGACATTCAGTACTTC. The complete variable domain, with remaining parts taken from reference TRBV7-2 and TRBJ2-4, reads GAGVSQSPSNKVTEKGKDVELRCDPISGHTALYWYRQSLGQGLEFLIYFQGNSAPDKSGLPSDRFSAERTGGSVSTLTIQRTQQEDSAVYLCASSRIPSGGADIQYFGAGTRLSVL.

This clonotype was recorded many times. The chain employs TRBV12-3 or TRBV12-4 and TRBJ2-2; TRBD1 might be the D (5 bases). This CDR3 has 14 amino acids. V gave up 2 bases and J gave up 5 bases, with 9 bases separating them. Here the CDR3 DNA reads TGTGCCAGCAGTTTAAGGGGTGGAACCGGGGAGCTGTTTTTT. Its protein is CASSLRGGTGELFF.

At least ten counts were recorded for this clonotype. This CDR3 is CASSYSLGTSGGGEQFF. The CDR3 bases are TGTGCCAGCAGTTACTCATTAGGGACTAGCGGGGGAGGTGAGCAGTTCTTC. The chain uses TRBV6-2 or TRBV6-3 and TRBJ2-1; 14 bases are a match to TRBD2. Losses at the gene ends were 0 bases for V and 9 bases for J; bases not matched to a gene: 7. Germline CDR1 MNHEY, CDR2 SVGEGT. This CDR3 region has 17 residues.

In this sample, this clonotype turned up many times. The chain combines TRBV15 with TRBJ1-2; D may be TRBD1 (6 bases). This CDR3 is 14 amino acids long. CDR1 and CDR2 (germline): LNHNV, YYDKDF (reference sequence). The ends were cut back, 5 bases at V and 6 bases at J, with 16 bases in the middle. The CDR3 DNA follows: TGTGCCACCAGCCCGGGACAAAGGGTTCATGGCTACACCTTC. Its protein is CATSPGQRVHGYTF.

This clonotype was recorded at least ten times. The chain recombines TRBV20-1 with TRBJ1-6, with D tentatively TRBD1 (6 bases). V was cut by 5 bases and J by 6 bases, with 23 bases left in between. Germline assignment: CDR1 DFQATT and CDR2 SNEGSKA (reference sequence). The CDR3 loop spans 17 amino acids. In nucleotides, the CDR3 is TGCAGTGCTCCCCCCGGGGGGGGCGGCGGTCGTAATTCACCCCTCCACTTT. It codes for CSAPPGGGGGRNSPLHF.

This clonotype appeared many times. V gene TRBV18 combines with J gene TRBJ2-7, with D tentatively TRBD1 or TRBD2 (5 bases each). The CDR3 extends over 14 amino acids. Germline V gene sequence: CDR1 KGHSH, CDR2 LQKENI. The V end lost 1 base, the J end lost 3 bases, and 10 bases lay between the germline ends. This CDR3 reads CASSPRDHSYEQYF. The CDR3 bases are TGTGCCAGCTCACCACGGGACCATAGCTACGAGCAGTACTTC.

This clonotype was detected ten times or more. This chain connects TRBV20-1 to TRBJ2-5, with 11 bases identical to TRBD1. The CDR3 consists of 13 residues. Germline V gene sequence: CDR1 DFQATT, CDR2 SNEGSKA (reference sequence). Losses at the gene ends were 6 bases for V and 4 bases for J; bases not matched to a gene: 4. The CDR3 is CSARGTGGETQYF. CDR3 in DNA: TGCAGTGCCCGAGGGACAGGGGGAGAGACCCAGTACTTC.

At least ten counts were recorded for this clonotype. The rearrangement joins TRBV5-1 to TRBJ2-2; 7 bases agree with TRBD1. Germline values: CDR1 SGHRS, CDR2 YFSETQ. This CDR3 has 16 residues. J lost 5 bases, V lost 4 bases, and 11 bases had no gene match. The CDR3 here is CASSAYGTVGTGELFF. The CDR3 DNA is TGCGCCAGCAGCGCCTACGGGACAGTAGGGACCGGGGAGCTGTTTTTT.

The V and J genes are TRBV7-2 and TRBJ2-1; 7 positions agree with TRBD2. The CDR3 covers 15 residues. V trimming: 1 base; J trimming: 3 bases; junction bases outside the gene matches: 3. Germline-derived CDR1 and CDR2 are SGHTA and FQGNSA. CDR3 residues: CASSLEERGYNEQFF. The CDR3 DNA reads TGTGCCAGCAGCTTAGAAGAGCGGGGCTACAATGAGCAGTTCTTC.

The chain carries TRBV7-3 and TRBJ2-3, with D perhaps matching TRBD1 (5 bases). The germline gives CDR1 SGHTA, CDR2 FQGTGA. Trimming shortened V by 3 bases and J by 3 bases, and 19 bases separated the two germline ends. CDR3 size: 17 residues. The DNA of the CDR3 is TGTGCCAGCAGCTTTAGACTGGCTAGGGGCGAGACAGATACGCAGTATTTT. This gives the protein CASSFRLARGETDTQYF.

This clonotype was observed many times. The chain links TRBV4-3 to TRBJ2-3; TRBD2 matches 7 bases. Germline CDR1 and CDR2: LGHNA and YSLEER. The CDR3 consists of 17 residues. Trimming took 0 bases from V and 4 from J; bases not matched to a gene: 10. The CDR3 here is CASSQDSNGGTSDTQYF. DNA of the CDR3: TGCGCCAGCAGCCAAGATTCGAACGGGGGGACCTCAGATACGCAGTATTTT.

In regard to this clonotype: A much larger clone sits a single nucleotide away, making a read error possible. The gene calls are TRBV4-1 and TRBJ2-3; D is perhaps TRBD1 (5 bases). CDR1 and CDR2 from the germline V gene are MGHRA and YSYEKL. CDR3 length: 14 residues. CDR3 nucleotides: TGCGCCAGCATCCAAGTGACAGATACAGATACGCAGTATTTT. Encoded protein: CASIQVTDTDTQYF.

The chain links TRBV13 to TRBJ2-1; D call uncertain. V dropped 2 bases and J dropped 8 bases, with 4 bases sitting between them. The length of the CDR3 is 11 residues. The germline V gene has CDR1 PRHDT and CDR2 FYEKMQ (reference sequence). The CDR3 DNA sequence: TGTGCCAGCAGCTTAACCTATGAGCAGTTCTTC. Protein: CASSLTYEQFF. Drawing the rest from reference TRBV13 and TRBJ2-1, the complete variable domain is AAGVIQSPRHLIKEKRETATLKCYPIPRHDTVYWYQQGPGQDPQFLISFYEKMQSDKGSIPDRFSAQQFSDYHSELNMSSLELGDSALYFCASSLTYEQFFGPGTRLTVL.

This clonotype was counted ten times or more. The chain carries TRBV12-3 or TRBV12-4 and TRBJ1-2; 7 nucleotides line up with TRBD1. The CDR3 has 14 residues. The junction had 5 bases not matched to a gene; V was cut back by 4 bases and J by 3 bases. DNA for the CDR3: TGTGCCAGCAGTTCAGGACAGGCGCACTATGGCTACACCTTC. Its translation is CASSSGQAHYGYTF.

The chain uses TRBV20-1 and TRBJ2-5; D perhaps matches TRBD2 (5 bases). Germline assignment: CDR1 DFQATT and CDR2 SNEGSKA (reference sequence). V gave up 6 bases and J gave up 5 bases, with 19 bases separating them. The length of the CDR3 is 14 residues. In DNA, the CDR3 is TGCAGTGCCAGCTCCCGACGGGGTCTGGAGACCCAGTACTTC. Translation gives CSASSRRGLETQYF.